A selection of T cell receptor beta chains follows, all from one sample in a study of technical replicates of blood from a handful of donors. TCRdb's table, derived via immunoSEQ multiplex PCR, lists solely in-frame clones and lacks some. The data contain more than 9,500 clones, 85% to 95% of them singletons. The material sequenced was PBMCs. The receptors derive from a human donor in good health. The CDR3 runs from the conserved cysteine through the conserved F or W. The order of the fields is CDR3 DNA, CDR3 protein, D gene, clone size, V gene, J gene. A D gene is named only where the DNA matches it firmly. Size tells how often a clone was seen (once, few, many) or the class of an expanded clone, and some rows leave it out.

CDR3nt: TGTGCCAGCAGGAACACAGGTACCTCTGGGGCCAACGTCCTGACTTTC; CDR3aa: CASRNTGTSGANVLTF; d_gene: .; abundance: .; v_gene: TRBV2; j_gene: TRBJ2-6
CDR3nt: TGTGCCTGGAGTCGGGTCCAAGGGGGAGGCTACACCTTC; CDR3aa: CAWSRVQGGGYTF; d_gene: .; abundance: .; v_gene: TRBV30; j_gene: TRBJ1-2
CDR3nt: TGTGCCAGCAGCGCCTCGGGACAGACTAGCACAGATACGCAGTATTTT; CDR3aa: CASSASGQTSTDTQYF; d_gene: TRBD1; abundance: .; v_gene: TRBV9; j_gene: TRBJ2-3
CDR3nt: TGTGCCAGCAGCCAAGATCGAGTGACTAGCCCCCAAGAGACCCAGTACTTC; CDR3aa: CASSQDRVTSPQETQYF; d_gene: TRBD2; abundance: .; v_gene: TRBV14; j_gene: TRBJ2-5
CDR3nt: TGTGCCAGCAGCGGAGCGGGAGTTAATTCTTACGAGCAGTACTTC; CDR3aa: CASSGAGVNSYEQYF; d_gene: TRBD2; abundance: .; v_gene: TRBV7-9; j_gene: TRBJ2-7
CDR3nt: TGTGCCAGCAGCTTAGGAGCGGGAGGGCCGAACAATGAGCAGTTCTTC; CDR3aa: CASSLGAGGPNNEQFF; d_gene: TRBD2; abundance: .; v_gene: TRBV11-3; j_gene: TRBJ2-1
CDR3nt: TGTGCCAGCTCACCACTTGCTAGCGGGAGGGCTGAGCAGTTCTTC; CDR3aa: CASSPLASGRAEQFF; d_gene: TRBD2; abundance: once; v_gene: TRBV18; j_gene: TRBJ2-1
CDR3nt: TGTGCCAGCATCCCCCACAGTTGGGACACTGAAGCTTTCTTT; CDR3aa: CASIPHSWDTEAFF; d_gene: .; abundance: .; v_gene: TRBV28; j_gene: TRBJ1-1
CDR3nt: TGCGCCAGCAGTCTGACAGGGGATAACTACGAGCAGTACTTC; CDR3aa: CASSLTGDNYEQYF; d_gene: TRBD1; abundance: .; v_gene: TRBV10-2; j_gene: TRBJ2-7
CDR3nt: TGTGCCAGCAGTGAAGGGTTTGGGACAGGGACCTATGGCTACACCTTC; CDR3aa: CASSEGFGTGTYGYTF; d_gene: TRBD1; abundance: .; v_gene: TRBV6-1; j_gene: TRBJ1-2
CDR3nt: TGCGCCAGCAGCTTGGGGAGCGGGAGCTCCTACAATGAGCAGTTCTTC; CDR3aa: CASSLGSGSSYNEQFF; d_gene: TRBD2; abundance: .; v_gene: TRBV5-1; j_gene: TRBJ2-1
CDR3nt: TGTGCCAGCAGCTCCCAAGCGGGAGCAAGCTACGAGCAGTACTTC; CDR3aa: CASSSQAGASYEQYF; d_gene: TRBD2; abundance: .; v_gene: TRBV9; j_gene: TRBJ2-7
CDR3nt: TGTGCCAGCAGCGCGCGTGTCGATCAGCCCCAGCATTTT; CDR3aa: CASSARVDQPQHF; d_gene: .; abundance: once; v_gene: TRBV14; j_gene: TRBJ1-5
CDR3nt: TGTGCCAGCAGCTGGACAGGGCAAAGTAATGAGCAGTTCTTC; CDR3aa: CASSWTGQSNEQFF; d_gene: TRBD1; abundance: .; v_gene: TRBV6-1; j_gene: TRBJ2-1
CDR3nt: TGTGCCAGCAGTTTCTACCGGGGGAGCTCCTACGAGCAGTACTTC; CDR3aa: CASSFYRGSSYEQYF; d_gene: .; abundance: .; v_gene: TRBV27; j_gene: TRBJ2-7
CDR3nt: TGTGCCAGCAGCCAGGAGTGGGCAGGGGACTACAATGAGCAGTTCTTC; CDR3aa: CASSQEWAGDYNEQFF; d_gene: .; abundance: .; v_gene: TRBV14; j_gene: TRBJ2-1
CDR3nt: TGTGCCAGCAGTTACTCACCGGGAGGCAACAATGAGCAGTTCTTC; CDR3aa: CASSYSPGGNNEQFF; d_gene: TRBD2; abundance: .; v_gene: TRBV6-5; j_gene: TRBJ2-1
CDR3nt: TGTGCCAGCAGCCCTCAGGGTTATCAGCCCCAGCATTTT; CDR3aa: CASSPQGYQPQHF; d_gene: .; abundance: .; v_gene: TRBV7-2; j_gene: TRBJ1-5
CDR3nt: TGTGCCAGCAGAAGGACAGGGGTATACGAGCAGTACTTC; CDR3aa: CASRRTGVYEQYF; d_gene: TRBD1; abundance: .; v_gene: TRBV27; j_gene: TRBJ2-7
CDR3nt: TGTGCCAGCAGCTTTGCGGACAGTTACAGTGAGCAGTTCTTC; CDR3aa: CASSFADSYSEQFF; d_gene: .; abundance: .; v_gene: TRBV11-3; j_gene: TRBJ2-1
CDR3nt: TGTGCCATCAGTGAGGTAGCGGGAGGGCCGGTTGAGCAGTTCTTC; CDR3aa: CAISEVAGGPVEQFF; d_gene: TRBD2; abundance: .; v_gene: TRBV10-3; j_gene: TRBJ2-1
CDR3nt: TGCGCCAGCAGCTCAGACGACTCTACCTACGAGCAGTACTTC; CDR3aa: CASSSDDSTYEQYF; d_gene: .; abundance: .; v_gene: TRBV5-1; j_gene: TRBJ2-7
CDR3nt: TGTGCCAGCAGCTGCGACTTGAGCTCCTACAATGAGCAGTTCTTC; CDR3aa: CASSCDLSSYNEQFF; d_gene: .; abundance: .; v_gene: TRBV5-7; j_gene: TRBJ2-1
CDR3nt: TGCGCCAGCAGCTTACTAGCGGGAGCCAATGAGCAGTTCTTC; CDR3aa: CASSLLAGANEQFF; d_gene: TRBD2; abundance: .; v_gene: TRBV5-1; j_gene: TRBJ2-1
CDR3nt: TGCGCCAGCAACCCCGACAGGGGGGCAGAGACCCAGTACTTC; CDR3aa: CASNPDRGAETQYF; d_gene: TRBD1; abundance: once; v_gene: TRBV5-1; j_gene: TRBJ2-5
CDR3nt: TGTGCCAGCAGTTACTCGTTTGAGCCAACTAACTATGGCTACACCTTC; CDR3aa: CASSYSFEPTNYGYTF; d_gene: .; abundance: .; v_gene: TRBV6-5; j_gene: TRBJ1-2
CDR3nt: TGTGCCAGCAGTCCCGGGACTAGCGAGTTCTTC; CDR3aa: CASSPGTSEFF; d_gene: TRBD2; abundance: .; v_gene: TRBV6-5; j_gene: TRBJ2-1
CDR3nt: TGTGCCAGCAGCTCGCCGGGACTAGCATCTCTAGACGCTTACAATGAGCAGTTCTTC; CDR3aa: CASSSPGLASLDAYNEQFF; d_gene: TRBD2; abundance: .; v_gene: TRBV7-2; j_gene: TRBJ2-1
CDR3nt: TGCGCCAGCAGCTTGGGAACGGGGTCCCACAATGAGCAGTTCTTC; CDR3aa: CASSLGTGSHNEQFF; d_gene: .; abundance: .; v_gene: TRBV5-1; j_gene: TRBJ2-1
CDR3nt: TGCGCCAGCAGCTTTGAGGCGCTAAACACTGAAGCTTTCTTT; CDR3aa: CASSFEALNTEAFF; d_gene: .; abundance: .; v_gene: TRBV5-1; j_gene: TRBJ1-1
CDR3nt: TGCGCCAGCAGCTTAAGGGGACTAAGCAGGGATACGCAGTATTTT; CDR3aa: CASSLRGLSRDTQYF; d_gene: TRBD2; abundance: .; v_gene: TRBV5-1; j_gene: TRBJ2-3
CDR3nt: TGTGCCAGCAGCCCCCAAGAGAGGCGGGGGCCTCAAGAGACCCAGTACTTC; CDR3aa: CASSPQERRGPQETQYF; d_gene: .; abundance: .; v_gene: TRBV2; j_gene: TRBJ2-5
CDR3nt: TGTGCCAGTAGTCCCCCCCTTCAGCGGGGATCCGCCTACGAGCAGTACTTC; CDR3aa: CASSPPLQRGSAYEQYF; d_gene: TRBD2; abundance: .; v_gene: TRBV19; j_gene: TRBJ2-7
CDR3nt: TGTGCCAGCTCACCGCCATTCGGGAGCACTGAAGCTTTCTTT; CDR3aa: CASSPPFGSTEAFF; d_gene: .; abundance: .; v_gene: TRBV18; j_gene: TRBJ1-1
CDR3nt: TGTGCCAGCAGCTGGGACAGCTACTCCTACGAGCAGTACTTC; CDR3aa: CASSWDSYSYEQYF; d_gene: TRBD1; abundance: .; v_gene: TRBV5-4; j_gene: TRBJ2-7
CDR3nt: TGTGCCAGCAGCTTTAGGCAGGAAGAAGAGACCCAGTACTTC; CDR3aa: CASSFRQEEETQYF; d_gene: .; abundance: .; v_gene: TRBV7-9; j_gene: TRBJ2-5
CDR3nt: TGTGCCAGCAGCCGGGGAGGGGTTGGCTTCACCCAGCATTTT; CDR3aa: CASSRGGVGFTQHF; d_gene: .; abundance: once; v_gene: TRBV6-5; j_gene: TRBJ1-5
CDR3nt: TGTGCCAGCAGCATTGGGACAGGGAATGAAAAACTGTTTTTT; CDR3aa: CASSIGTGNEKLFF; d_gene: TRBD1; abundance: .; v_gene: TRBV9; j_gene: TRBJ1-4